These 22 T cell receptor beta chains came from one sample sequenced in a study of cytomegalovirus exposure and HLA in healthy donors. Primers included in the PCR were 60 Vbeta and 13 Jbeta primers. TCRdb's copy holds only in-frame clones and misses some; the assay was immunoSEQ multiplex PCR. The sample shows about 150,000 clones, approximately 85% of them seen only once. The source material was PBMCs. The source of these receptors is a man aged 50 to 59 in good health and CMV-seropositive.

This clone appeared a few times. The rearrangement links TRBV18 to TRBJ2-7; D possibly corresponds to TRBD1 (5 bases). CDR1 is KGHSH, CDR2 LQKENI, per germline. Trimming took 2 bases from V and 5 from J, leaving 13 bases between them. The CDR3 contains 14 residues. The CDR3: CASSPTAGNHEQYF. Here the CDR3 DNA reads TGTGCCAGCTCACCAACCGCAGGGAATCACGAGCAGTACTTC.

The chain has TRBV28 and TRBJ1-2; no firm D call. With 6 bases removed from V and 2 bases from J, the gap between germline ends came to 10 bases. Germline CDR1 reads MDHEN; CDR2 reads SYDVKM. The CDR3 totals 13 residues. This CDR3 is CASSQGLNYGYTF. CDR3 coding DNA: TGTGCCAGCAGCCAAGGACTGAACTATGGCTACACCTTC.

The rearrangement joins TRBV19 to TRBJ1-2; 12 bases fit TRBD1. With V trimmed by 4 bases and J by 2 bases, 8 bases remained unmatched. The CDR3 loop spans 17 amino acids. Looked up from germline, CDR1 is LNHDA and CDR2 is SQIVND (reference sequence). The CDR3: CASSRFGTGGQNYGYTF. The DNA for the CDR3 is TGTGCCAGTAGTAGGTTTGGGACAGGGGGCCAGAACTATGGCTACACCTTC.

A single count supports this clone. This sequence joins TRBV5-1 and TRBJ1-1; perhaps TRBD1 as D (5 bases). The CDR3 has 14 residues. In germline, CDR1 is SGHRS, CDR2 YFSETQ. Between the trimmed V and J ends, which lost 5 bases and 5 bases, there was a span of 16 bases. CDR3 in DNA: TGCGCCAGCAGGGCTCCCGGACACTGGACTGAAGCTTTCTTT. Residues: CASRAPGHWTEAFF. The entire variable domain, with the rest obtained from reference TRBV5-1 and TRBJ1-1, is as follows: KAGVTQTPRYLIKTRGQQVTLSCSPISGHRSVSWYQQTPGQGLQFLFEYFSETQRNKGNFPGRFSGRQFSNSRSEMNVSTLELGDSALYLCASRAPGHWTEAFFGQGTRLTVV.

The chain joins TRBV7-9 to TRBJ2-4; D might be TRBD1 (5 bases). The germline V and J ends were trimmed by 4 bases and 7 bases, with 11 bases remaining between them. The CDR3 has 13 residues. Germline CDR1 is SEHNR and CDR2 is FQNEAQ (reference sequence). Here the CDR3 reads CASSSDGANIQYF. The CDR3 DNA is TGTGCCAGCAGCTCGGATGGGGCGAACATTCAGTACTTC.

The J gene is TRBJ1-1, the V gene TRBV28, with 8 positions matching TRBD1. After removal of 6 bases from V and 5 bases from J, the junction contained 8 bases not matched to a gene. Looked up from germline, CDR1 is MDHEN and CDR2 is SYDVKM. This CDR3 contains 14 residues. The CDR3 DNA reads TGTGCCAGCAGCTCCCCCCACAGGGGGACTGAAGCTTTCTTT. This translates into CASSSPHRGTEAFF.

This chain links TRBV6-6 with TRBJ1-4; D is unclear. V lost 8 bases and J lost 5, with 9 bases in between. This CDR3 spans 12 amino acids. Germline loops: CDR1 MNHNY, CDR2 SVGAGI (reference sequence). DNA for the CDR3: TGTGCCAGCGGACCGGGAAATGAAAAACTGTTTTTT. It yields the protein CASGPGNEKLFF.

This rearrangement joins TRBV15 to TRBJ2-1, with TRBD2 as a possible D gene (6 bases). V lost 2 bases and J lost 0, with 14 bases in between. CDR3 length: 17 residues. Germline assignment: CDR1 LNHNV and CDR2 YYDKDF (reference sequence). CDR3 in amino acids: CATSRSGVLSSYNEQFF. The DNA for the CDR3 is TGTGCCACCAGCAGATCGGGGGTTTTGAGCTCCTACAATGAGCAGTTCTTC. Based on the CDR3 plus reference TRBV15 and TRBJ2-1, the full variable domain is DAMVIQNPRYQVTQFGKPVTLSCSQTLNHNVMYWYQQKSSQAPKLLFHYYDKDFNNEADTPDNFQSRRPNTSFCFLDIRSPGLGDTAMYLCATSRSGVLSSYNEQFFGPGTRLTVL.

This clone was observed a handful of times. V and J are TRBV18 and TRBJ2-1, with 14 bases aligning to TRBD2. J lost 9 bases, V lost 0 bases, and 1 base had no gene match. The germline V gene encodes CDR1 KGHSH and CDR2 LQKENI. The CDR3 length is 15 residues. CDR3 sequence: CASSPPTSGRGEQFF. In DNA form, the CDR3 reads TGTGCCAGCTCACCACCGACTAGCGGGAGGGGTGAGCAGTTCTTC.

The CDR3 is CASSPGYHRARNQPQHF. In DNA form, the CDR3 reads TGTGCCAGCAGCCCGGGATACCACAGGGCCCGCAATCAGCCCCAGCATTTT. The rearrangement links TRBV28 to TRBJ1-5; D might be TRBD1 (6 bases). This CDR3 comprises 17 residues. Germline V gene data show CDR1 as MDHEN and CDR2 as SYDVKM. V was shortened by 6 bases and J by 2 bases, with 20 bases between the two germline ends.

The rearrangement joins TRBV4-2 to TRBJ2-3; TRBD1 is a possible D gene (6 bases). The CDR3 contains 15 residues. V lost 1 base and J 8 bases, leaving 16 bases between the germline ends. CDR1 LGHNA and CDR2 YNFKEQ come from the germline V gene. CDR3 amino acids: CASSQVDSEWGTQYF. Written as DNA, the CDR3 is TGTGCCAGCAGCCAAGTGGACAGTGAGTGGGGTACGCAGTATTTT.

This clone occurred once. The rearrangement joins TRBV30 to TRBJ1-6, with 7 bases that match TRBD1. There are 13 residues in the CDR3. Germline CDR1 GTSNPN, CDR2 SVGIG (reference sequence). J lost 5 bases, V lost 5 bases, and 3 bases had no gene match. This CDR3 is CAWAGQNNSPLHF. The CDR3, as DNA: TGTGCCTGGGCGGGACAGAATAATTCACCCCTCCACTTT.

The CDR3 nucleotides read TGTGCCAGCAGCACGGGAGTTGCCTCCTACAATGAGCAGTTCTTC. Translated: CASSTGVASYNEQFF. V is TRBV11-2 and J is TRBJ2-1; D is possibly TRBD2 (6 bases). The V gene lost 5 bases and the J gene lost 0 bases, with 11 bases spanning the gap. CDR3 size: 15 residues. The germline gives CDR1 SGHAT, CDR2 FQNNGV.

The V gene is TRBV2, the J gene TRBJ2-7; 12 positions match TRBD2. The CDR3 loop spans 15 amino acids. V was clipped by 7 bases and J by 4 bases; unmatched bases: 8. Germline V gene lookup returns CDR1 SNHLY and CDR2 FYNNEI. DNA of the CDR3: TGTGCCAGCAAACAGACTAGCGGGAGCGGGTACGAGCAGTACTTC. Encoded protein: CASKQTSGSGYEQYF.

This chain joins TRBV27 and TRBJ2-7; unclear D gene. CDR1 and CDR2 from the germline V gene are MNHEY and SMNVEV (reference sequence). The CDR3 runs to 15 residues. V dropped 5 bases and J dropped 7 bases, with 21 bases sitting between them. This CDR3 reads CASSESGPFGEEQYF. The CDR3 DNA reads TGTGCCAGCAGTGAGTCTGGGCCCTTTGGTGAAGAGCAGTACTTC.

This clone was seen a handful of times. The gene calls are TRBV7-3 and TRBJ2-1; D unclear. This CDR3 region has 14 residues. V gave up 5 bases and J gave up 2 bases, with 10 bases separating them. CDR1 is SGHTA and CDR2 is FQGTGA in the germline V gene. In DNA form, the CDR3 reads TGTGCCAGCAGCCGCCAAGCGACCTACAATGAGCAGTTCTTC. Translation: CASSRQATYNEQFF.

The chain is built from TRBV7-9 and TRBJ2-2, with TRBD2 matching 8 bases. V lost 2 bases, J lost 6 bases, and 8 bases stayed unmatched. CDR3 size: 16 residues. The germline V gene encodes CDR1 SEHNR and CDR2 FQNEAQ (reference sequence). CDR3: CASSLLGLVGSGELFF. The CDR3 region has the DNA TGTGCCAGCAGCTTATTGGGACTAGTTGGATCCGGGGAGCTGTTTTTT.

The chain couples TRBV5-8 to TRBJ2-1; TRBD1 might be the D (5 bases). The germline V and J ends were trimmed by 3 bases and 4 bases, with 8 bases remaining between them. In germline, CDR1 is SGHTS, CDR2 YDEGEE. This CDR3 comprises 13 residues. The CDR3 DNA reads TGTGCCAGCAGCTATGACAGATACAATGAGCAGTTCTTC. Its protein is CASSYDRYNEQFF.

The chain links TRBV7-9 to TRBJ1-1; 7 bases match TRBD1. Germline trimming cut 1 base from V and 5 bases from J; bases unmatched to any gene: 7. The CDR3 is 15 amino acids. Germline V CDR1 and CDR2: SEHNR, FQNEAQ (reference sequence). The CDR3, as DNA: TGTGCCAGCAGCTTAGGACAGGGTGGGGGGACTGAAGCTTTCTTT. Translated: CASSLGQGGGTEAFF. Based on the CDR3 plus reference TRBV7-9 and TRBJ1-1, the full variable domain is DTGVSQNPRHKITKRGQNVTFRCDPISEHNRLYWYRQTLGQGPEFLTYFQNEAQLEKSRLLSDRFSAERPKGSFSTLEIQRTEQGDSAMYLCASSLGQGGGTEAFFGQGTRLTVV.

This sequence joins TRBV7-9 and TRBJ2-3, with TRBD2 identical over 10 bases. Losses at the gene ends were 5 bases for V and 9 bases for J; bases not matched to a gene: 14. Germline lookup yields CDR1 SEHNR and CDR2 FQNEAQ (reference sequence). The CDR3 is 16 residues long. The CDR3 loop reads CASSPPSGSLWGTQYF. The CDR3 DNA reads TGTGCCAGCAGCCCACCTAGCGGGAGCCTTTGGGGCACGCAGTATTTT.

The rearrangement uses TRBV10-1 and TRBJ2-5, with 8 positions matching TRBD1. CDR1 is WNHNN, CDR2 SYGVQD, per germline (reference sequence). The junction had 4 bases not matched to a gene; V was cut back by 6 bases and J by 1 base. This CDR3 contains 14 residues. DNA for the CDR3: TGCGCCAGCAGCCGGGACAGGACCCAAGAGACCCAGTACTTC. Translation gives CASSRDRTQETQYF.

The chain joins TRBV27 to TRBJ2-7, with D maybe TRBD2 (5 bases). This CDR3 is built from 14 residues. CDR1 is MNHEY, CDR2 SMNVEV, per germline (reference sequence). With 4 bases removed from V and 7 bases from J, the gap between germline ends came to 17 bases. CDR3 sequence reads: CASSSPGIPGEQYF. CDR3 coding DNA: TGTGCCAGCAGTTCCCCGGGGATCCCGGGAGAGCAGTACTTC.